This T cell receptor beta chain was sequenced for a study of shared clonotypes between healthy human individuals. Study-wide points: Rarefaction revealed incomplete sorted-subset sequencing despite large depth.

Only in-frame clones appear in the TCRdb table, and some are missing; sequencing was by immunoSEQ multiplex PCR. The sample lists roughly 2.2 million clones; around 93% were seen once. With respect to this clone: Its antigen is currently unknown.

CDR1 and CDR2 from the germline V gene are LGHNA and YSLEER. The CDR3 contains 13 residues. The germline V and J ends were trimmed by 5 bases and 8 bases, with 15 bases remaining between them. The rearrangement uses TRBV4-3 and TRBJ1-2; perhaps TRBD1 as D (5 bases). The sequenced sample was naive CD4+ T cells from PBMCs. Subset of the sample: CD45RA+ positively selected. The sequence derives from a man between 18 and 35 years old in good health. Some clones in this sample may be carry-over from other donors' samples. DNA of the CDR3: TGCGCCAGCAGCTCAGACGGGGCGTGGGGCTACACCTTC. This sequence encodes CASSSDGAWGYTF.